This entry is about one TCR beta chain. The antigen is not known. This CDR3 region has 12 residues. Germline values: CDR1 GTSNPN, CDR2 SVGIG (reference sequence). With 0 bases removed from V and 7 bases from J, the gap between germline ends came to 8 bases. The record originates from a study of shared clonotypes between healthy human individuals. Libraries were prepared by immunoSEQ multiplex PCR; TCRdb keeps only in-frame clonotypes and omits some of them. The sample has millions of clones, around nine tenths seen once. Whole-study results and caveats: It was the non-shared clonotypes that had lower generation probabilities than clonotypes shared by all four donors. Some naive CD4 clonotypes, roughly 4.8%, turned up in common across four donors.

This receptor was obtained from a man aged 18 to 29 in good health. J is TRBJ2-3 and V is TRBV30; D might be TRBD2 (5 bases). Sequences were obtained from naive CD4+ T cells sorted from blood. The subset was: CD45RA+ positively selected. CDR3 coding DNA: TGTGCCTGGAGTGTCGAGGGATATACGCAGTATTTT. Residues: CAWSVEGYTQYF. The full variable domain, in which reference TRBV30 and TRBJ2-3 provide the parts outside the CDR3, is SQTIHQWPATLVQPVGSPLSLECTVEGTSNPNLYWYRQAAGRGLQLLFYSVGIGQISSEVPQNLSASRPQDRQFILSSKKLLLSDSGFYLCAWSVEGYTQYFGPGTRLTVL.